These T cell receptor beta chains were read from a single sample in a study of cytomegalovirus exposure and HLA in healthy donors. The assay was immunoSEQ multiplex PCR, and TCRdb's table has in-frame clones only and misses some. The clone table shows tens of thousands of clones, with the ten largest holding 0.95% to 1.3%. The sequenced material came from PBMCs. The receptor source for this set is a woman between 25 and 40 years old in good health and CMV-seronegative. CDR3s include the opening cysteine and the closing phenylalanine or tryptophan. D genes are given only for firm matches.

CDR3nt,CDR3aa,j_gene,v_gene,d_gene
TGTGCCAGCAGCACCCCGGGAGTATTGGGTATCTACGAGCAGTACTTC,CASSTPGVLGIYEQYF,TRBJ2-7,TRBV7-9,NA
TGTGCCAGTAGTATTCAGGGTCTAAATTCTCAGCCCCAGCATTTT,CASSIQGLNSQPQHF,TRBJ1-5,TRBV19,NA
TGCGCCAGCAGCTTGGCGGTAGGGAGCACTGAAGCTTTCTTT,CASSLAVGSTEAFF,TRBJ1-1,TRBV5-1,NA
TGCGCCAGCGACATTTTGTCTCCAGGTCTGTCCTACGAGCAGTACTTC,CASDILSPGLSYEQYF,TRBJ2-7,TRBV5-1,NA
TGTGCCAGCAGTGAAGGGGGAGGGTTGGATACGCAGTATTTT,CASSEGGGLDTQYF,TRBJ2-3,TRBV6-1,TRBD2
TGTGCCAGCAGTCGACAACAGACAACCTATGGCTACACCTTC,CASSRQQTTYGYTF,TRBJ1-2,TRBV6-5,NA
TGTGCCAGGTGGACAGGGACCATGGGGGAAAAACTGTTTTTT,CARWTGTMGEKLFF,TRBJ1-4,TRBV6-4,TRBD1
TGTGCCAGCAAGGGAGGGGGTTTCGACACTGAAGCTTTCTTT,CASKGGGFDTEAFF,TRBJ1-1,TRBV6-5,NA
TGTGCCAGCGCCCCGACAGGGCTGTATATCTACACCTTC,CASAPTGLYIYTF,TRBJ1-2,TRBV18,TRBD1
TGTGCCAGTAGTGTAGGACAGGGTAACAATGAGCAGTTCTTC,CASSVGQGNNEQFF,TRBJ2-1,TRBV19,TRBD1
TGTGCCAGCAGCCAATCACCGGGTCAGCCCCAGCATTTT,CASSQSPGQPQHF,TRBJ1-5,TRBV16,NA
TGTGCCAGCAGTTTATCTCAATCCTACGAGCAGTACTTC,CASSLSQSYEQYF,TRBJ2-7,TRBV27,NA
TGTGCCAGCACCCAACGGGGGGCTTTCTACGAGCAGTACTTC,CASTQRGAFYEQYF,TRBJ2-7,TRBV6-1,NA